This TCR beta chain was found in a study of OX40 agonist ivuxolimab in advanced cancers. As for the study in general: Ivuxolimab is a fully human IgG2 antibody that activates OX40 (CD134). The study, taken as a whole, reports: Both CD4+ and CD8+ T cell populations in blood had undergone clonal expansion by week 6 at 0.1 to 3.0 mg/kg.

Germline CDR1 and CDR2: SGHAT and FQDESV (reference sequence). V lost 2 bases to trimming and J lost 3 bases; unmatched junction nucleotides: 5. This CDR3 has 15 residues. A history of autoimmune disease or systemic immunosuppression excluded patients. Details on this clone: Its antigen is as yet unknown.

Profiling relied on immunoSEQ multiplex PCR, and the TCRdb table lists in-frame clones only, not all of them. The sample consists of about 39,000 clones, 80% to 90% of them appearing once. The chain employs TRBV11-1 and TRBJ2-3, with 7 nucleotides matching TRBD2. The sequences come from CD4+ or CD8+ T cells sorted from blood, collected in a trial of the OX40 agonist ivuxolimab. The receptor was derived from an adult with an advanced solid tumor such as melanoma, head and neck, liver or kidney cancer. This chain's CDR3 is CASSLRSGITDTQYF. In nucleotides, the CDR3 is TGTGCCAGCAGCTTAAGAAGCGGGATTACAGATACGCAGTATTTT.